This record covers a single TCR beta chain. These data originate in a study of cytomegalovirus exposure and HLA in healthy donors. Germline values: CDR1 SQVTM, CDR2 ANQGSEA. J gave up 11 bases and V 2 bases, and 9 bases lay outside the gene matches. There are 13 residues in the CDR3. Primers included in the PCR were 60 Vbeta and 13 Jbeta primers. Libraries were prepared by immunoSEQ multiplex PCR; TCRdb keeps only in-frame clonotypes and omits some of them. The sample carries 110,000 or so clones, around 75% recorded once. It was healthy bone marrow donors who served as donors. The chain couples TRBV29-1 to TRBJ1-1; 9 bases agree with TRBD1. This clonotype originated in a man younger than 45 in good health and CMV-seropositive. What was sequenced was PBMCs. CDR3 sequence: CSVEPGTGRGAFF. The CDR3 DNA reads TGCAGCGTTGAACCTGGGACAGGGAGAGGGGCTTTCTTT.